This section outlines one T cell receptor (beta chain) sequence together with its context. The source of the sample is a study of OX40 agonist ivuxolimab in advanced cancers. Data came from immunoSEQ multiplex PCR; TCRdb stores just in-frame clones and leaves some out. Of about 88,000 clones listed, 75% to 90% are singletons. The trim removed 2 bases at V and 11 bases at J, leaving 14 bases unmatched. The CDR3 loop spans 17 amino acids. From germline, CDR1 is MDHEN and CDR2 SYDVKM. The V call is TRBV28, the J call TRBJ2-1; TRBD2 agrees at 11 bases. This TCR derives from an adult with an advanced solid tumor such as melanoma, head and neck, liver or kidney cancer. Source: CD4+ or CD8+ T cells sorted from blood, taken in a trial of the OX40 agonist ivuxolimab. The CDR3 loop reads CASSLPPGLPSGRKQFF. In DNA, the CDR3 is TGTGCCAGCAGTTTACCTCCAGGGTTACCTAGCGGGAGGAAGCAGTTCTTC. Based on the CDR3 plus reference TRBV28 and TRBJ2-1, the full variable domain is DVKVTQSSRYLVKRTGEKVFLECVQDMDHENMFWYRQDPGLGLRLIYFSYDVKMKEKGDIPEGYSVSREKKERFSLILESASTNQTSMYLCASSLPPGLPSGRKQFFGPGTRLTVL.